The 14 T cell receptor beta chains given below trace back to one sample, sequenced in a study of T cells in Graves' hyperthyroidism and ophthalmopathy. Amplified TCR beta CDR3 regions derived from RNA transcripts. The TCR CDR3 was amplified in a first-round RT-PCR using the HTBI primer set. TCRdb re-derived calls from the multiplex PCR reads in MiXCR, one entry per CDR3 protein. Here the sample spans 490,000 or so distinct CDR3 sequences, about 16% being singletons. Sequenced: blood. The source of these receptors is a woman under 40 with Graves' ophthalmopathy.

V is TRBV7-9 and J is TRBJ1-1; a possible D gene is TRBD1 (6 bases). CDR1 is SEHNR, CDR2 FQNEAQ, per germline (reference sequence). The V and J ends lost 5 bases and 6 bases respectively, with 19 bases between them. The CDR3 runs 15 residues. As DNA, the CDR3 is TGTGCCAGCAGCCCGGACAGAGCCACAGGAGCTGAAGCTTTCTTT. Protein product: CASSPDRATGAEAFF.

The rearrangement joins TRBV29-1 to TRBJ1-5; a possible D gene is TRBD1 (5 bases). Germline lookup yields CDR1 SQVTM and CDR2 ANQGSEA. V lost 7 bases to trimming and J lost 0 bases, with 13 bases between them. This CDR3 is 14 amino acids long. CDR3 in DNA: TGCAGCGCCGCGACAGAGGGTAGCAATCAGCCCCAGCATTTT. This codes for CSAATEGSNQPQHF. Full variable domain (rest looked up from reference TRBV29-1 and TRBJ1-5): SAVISQKPSRDICQRGTSLTIQCQVDSQVTMMFWYRQQPGQSLTLIATANQGSEATYESGFVIDKFPISRPNLTFSTLTVSNMSPEDSSIYLCSAATEGSNQPQHFGDGTRLSIL.

This clonotype was observed many times. V is TRBV28 and J is TRBJ1-2, with a weak D call TRBD1 (6 bases). The V end lost 2 bases, the J end lost 7 bases, and 11 bases lay between the germline ends. In germline, CDR1 is MDHEN, CDR2 SYDVKM. CDR3 length: 13 amino acids. CDR3 nucleotides: TGTGCCAGCAGTTTAGAGGGGGTCAGTGGCTACACCTTC. It specifies CASSLEGVSGYTF.

The DNA of the CDR3 is TGTGCCAGCAGCCCTCTCGGGGTGGGGGAGACCCAGTACTTC. Amino acids: CASSPLGVGETQYF. This chain joins TRBV7-3 and TRBJ2-5, with a tentative D call TRBD2 (5 bases). Trimming removed 5 bases from V and 5 bases from J, with 15 bases in between. Germline CDR1 SGHTA, CDR2 FQGTGA. This CDR3 spans 14 amino acids.

The rearrangement joins TRBV20-1 to TRBJ2-7, with 14 bases aligning to TRBD2. The germline V gene has CDR1 DFQATT and CDR2 SNEGSKA (reference sequence). V lost 5 bases and J lost 7; bases outside the gene matches: 10. This CDR3 is built from 15 residues. CDR3: CSAPSGTSGRMEQYF. As DNA, the CDR3 is TGCAGTGCTCCATCCGGGACTAGCGGGAGAATGGAGCAGTACTTC.

The rearrangement joins TRBV24-1 to TRBJ2-7; tentatively, D is TRBD1 (5 bases). Germline values: CDR1 KGHDR, CDR2 SFDVKD. The CDR3 runs to 14 residues. Deletions cut 7 bases from V and 0 bases from J, with 12 bases between. CDR3 sequence (DNA): TGTGCCACCAGCGATGTAGACAGCTCCTACGAGCAGTACTTC. Its protein is CATSDVDSSYEQYF.

This clonotype was seen more than once but under ten times. The CDR3 is CASTQGREVREQFF. As DNA, the CDR3 is TGTGCCAGCACTCAGGGAAGGGAGGTTCGAGAGCAGTTCTTC. V and J are TRBV6-2 or TRBV6-3 and TRBJ2-1; a possible D gene is TRBD2 (6 bases). Germline V gene sequence: CDR1 MNHEY, CDR2 SVGEGT. V was shortened by 7 bases and J by 10 bases, with 20 bases between the two germline ends. The CDR3 spans 14 residues.

This clonotype has a count of ten or more. The rearrangement uses TRBV30 and TRBJ1-5; no definite D call. The CDR3 spans 13 residues. Germline V gene sequence: CDR1 GTSNPN, CDR2 SVGIG (reference sequence). Trimming removed 2 bases from V and 5 bases from J, with 10 bases in between. CDR3 in DNA: TGTGCCTGGAGTAAGGGTACGTATCAGCCCCAGCATTTT. As protein: CAWSKGTYQPQHF. The complete variable domain, with remaining parts taken from reference TRBV30 and TRBJ1-5, reads SQTIHQWPATLVQPVGSPLSLECTVEGTSNPNLYWYRQAAGRGLQLLFYSVGIGQISSEVPQNLSASRPQDRQFILSSKKLLLSDSGFYLCAWSKGTYQPQHFGDGTRLSIL.

This clonotype was counted only a few times. This chain uses TRBV25-1 with TRBJ1-2; D remains unclear. The germline V gene encodes CDR1 MGHDK and CDR2 SYGVNS. The V end lost 2 bases, the J end lost 2 bases, and 9 bases lay between the germline ends. The CDR3 length is 14 residues. CDR3 nucleotides: TGTGCCAGCAGTGAAATAGGCAGAAACTATGGCTACACCTTC. Amino acids: CASSEIGRNYGYTF.

This clonotype occurred many times. The chain recombines TRBV7-9 with TRBJ2-7; the match to TRBD1 covers 8 bases. With 4 bases clipped from V and 8 bases from J, the junction kept 10 bases outside the gene matches. This CDR3 has 14 residues. Germline-derived CDR1 and CDR2 are SEHNR and FQNEAQ (reference sequence). CDR3: CASSSRTGFLQQYF. In DNA, the CDR3 is TGTGCCAGCAGCTCCCGGACAGGGTTTTTGCAGCAGTACTTC.

The chain has TRBV10-3 and TRBJ1-1; 7 nucleotides agree with TRBD1. Germline V lookup: CDR1 ENHRY, CDR2 SYGVKD. The ends lost 2 bases at V and 4 bases at J; junction bases unmatched: 10. This CDR3 has 16 residues. The CDR3 loop reads CAISERDRGFGTEAFF. The CDR3 DNA is TGTGCCATCAGTGAGCGGGACAGAGGATTTGGCACTGAAGCTTTCTTT.

This chain links TRBV7-9 with TRBJ2-1; 7 positions agree with TRBD2. Germline V gene lookup returns CDR1 SEHNR and CDR2 FQNEAQ (reference sequence). Trimming removed 5 bases from V and 10 bases from J; junction bases left unmatched: 17. The CDR3 consists of 16 residues. The CDR3, as DNA: TGTGCCAGCAGCCTACTCTGGCCGGCGGGAGTTTTGGAGCAGTTCTTC. Amino acid sequence: CASSLLWPAGVLEQFF.

The rearrangement joins TRBV18 to TRBJ2-1; 7 bases are shared with TRBD2. Germline V gives CDR1 KGHSH, CDR2 LQKENI. The CDR3 sequence is 17 residues long. J lost 1 base, V lost 5 bases, and 11 bases had no gene match. This CDR3 reads CASSTTTSSGSYNEQFF. The CDR3 DNA is TGTGCCAGCTCAACTACGACTAGCAGCGGATCCTACAATGAGCAGTTCTTC.

This clonotype has a count of ten or more. The CDR3 protein is CASSSPGQGNTDTQYF. CDR3 DNA: TGTGCCAGCAGTTCACCGGGACAGGGGAACACAGATACGCAGTATTTT. The chain recombines TRBV28 with TRBJ2-3; 10 bases map to TRBD1. The germline V gene has CDR1 MDHEN and CDR2 SYDVKM. V was clipped by 4 bases and J by 2 bases; unmatched bases: 6. This CDR3 spans 16 amino acids. The complete variable domain, with remaining parts taken from reference TRBV28 and TRBJ2-3, reads DVKVTQSSRYLVKRTGEKVFLECVQDMDHENMFWYRQDPGLGLRLIYFSYDVKMKEKGDIPEGYSVSREKKERFSLILESASTNQTSMYLCASSSPGQGNTDTQYFGPGTRLTVL.